The 17 T cell receptor beta chains below come from one sample, sequenced in a study of early T cells in non-severe SARS-CoV-2 infection. One entry per CDR3 protein, called by TCRdb with MiXCR from the 5' RACE reads. The table records roughly 83,000 distinct CDR3 sequences, roughly 12% of them present only once. The sample was whole blood, taken at baseline. These receptors all come from an adult who was a healthcare worker with PCR-confirmed SARS-CoV-2 infection or an uninfected control (not recorded which).

The chain links TRBV29-1 to TRBJ2-7; D unresolved. This CDR3 has 11 amino acids. CDR1 is SQVTM and CDR2 is ANQGSEA in the germline V gene. V shed 4 bases and J shed 3 bases, with 7 bases lying between them. This CDR3 is CSVVGIYEQYF. The CDR3 DNA follows: TGCAGCGTTGTCGGTATCTACGAGCAGTACTTC.

This clonotype occurred many times. This chain links TRBV7-6 with TRBJ2-5; D is perhaps TRBD1 or TRBD2 (5 bases each). This CDR3 contains 15 residues. V was trimmed by 5 bases and J by 5 bases, leaving 18 bases between them. From germline, CDR1 is SGHVS and CDR2 FNYEAQ. CDR3 nucleotide sequence: TGTGCCAGCAGCCTATCGGGGCTAGGCGGGGAGACCCAGTACTTC. Its protein product is CASSLSGLGGETQYF. The variable domain in full, with the rest retrieved from reference TRBV7-6 and TRBJ2-5, is GAGVSQSPRYKVTKRGQDVALRCDPISGHVSLYWYRQALGQGPEFLTYFNYEAQQDKSGLPNDRFSAERPEGSISTLTIQRTEQRDSAMYRCASSLSGLGGETQYFGPGTRLLVL.

In its sample, this clonotype was seen many times. The CDR3 region is CASSLLKSTDTQYF. In nucleotides, the CDR3 is TGTGCCAGCAGCTTACTCAAAAGCACAGATACGCAGTATTTT. The rearrangement joins TRBV7-2 to TRBJ2-3; D is unresolved. This CDR3 comprises 14 residues. Looked up from germline, CDR1 is SGHTA and CDR2 is FQGNSA. V was pared by 2 bases and J by 0 bases, with 6 bases between.

The chain is built from TRBV11-2 and TRBJ2-7; 10 bases map to TRBD1. Trimming took 5 bases from V and 4 from J; bases not matched to a gene: 8. CDR3 length: 15 amino acids. Germline V gene lookup returns CDR1 SGHAT and CDR2 FQNNGV. CDR3 in DNA: TGTGCCAGCAGCCCAACCGGGACAGGGGATTACGAGCAGTACTTC. This sequence encodes CASSPTGTGDYEQYF.

This clonotype was detected ten times or more. The chain recombines TRBV7-6 with TRBJ2-5; TRBD2 is a possible D gene (5 bases). The germline CDR1 and CDR2 sequences are SGHVS and FNYEAQ. This CDR3 region has 16 residues. The V end was cut by 7 bases, the J end by 2 bases, with 20 bases between. The CDR3 region is CASTLSVPGSQETQYF. As DNA, the CDR3 is TGTGCCAGCACCCTTAGCGTCCCCGGAAGTCAAGAGACCCAGTACTTC.

This clonotype was seen ten or more times. V usage is TRBV7-3 and J usage is TRBJ2-3; D might be TRBD1 (5 bases). Trimming left V 4 bases short and J 8 bases short, with 10 bases between. The germline V gene encodes CDR1 SGHTA and CDR2 FQGTGA. The CDR3 is made up of 12 amino acids. CDR3 loop: CASSSPQGTQYF. CDR3 DNA: TGTGCCAGCAGCTCCCCGCAGGGTACGCAGTATTTT. Variable domain in full (rest from reference TRBV7-3 and TRBJ2-3): GAGVSQTPSNKVTEKGKYVELRCDPISGHTALYWYRQSLGQGPEFLIYFQGTGAADDSGLPNDRFFAVRPEGSVSTLKIQRTERGDSAVYLCASSSPQGTQYFGPGTRLTVL.

The chain uses TRBV7-9 and TRBJ2-1; D is uncertain. V shed 1 base and J shed 7 bases, with 11 bases lying between them. CDR3 length: 14 amino acids. The germline gives CDR1 SEHNR, CDR2 FQNEAQ (reference sequence). The CDR3 coding sequence is TGTGCCAGCAGCTTAGACTATAGAGAGAATGAGCAGTTCTTC. It codes for CASSLDYRENEQFF.

The V gene is TRBV11-3, the J gene TRBJ2-7; D may be TRBD2 (5 bases). The CDR3 consists of 13 residues. The V end was cut by 7 bases, the J end by 4 bases, with 14 bases between. In germline, CDR1 is SGHNT, CDR2 YENEEA. The DNA of the CDR3 is TGTGCCAGCACGGATGGGAGCCCTTACGAGCAGTACTTC. This sequence encodes CASTDGSPYEQYF.

This clonotype was seen more than once but under ten times. This chain uses TRBV4-1 with TRBJ1-5; D might be TRBD1 (6 bases). Germline V gene data show CDR1 as MGHRA and CDR2 as YSYEKL. This CDR3 spans 16 amino acids. Trimming pared 1 base from V and 4 bases from J, leaving 14 bases between. The CDR3 DNA reads as TGCGCCAGCAGCCAAGGGCTACAGGGCACTAATCAGCCCCAGCATTTT. Translation gives CASSQGLQGTNQPQHF.

This clonotype occurred a few times. The V call is TRBV11-2, the J call TRBJ1-4; no definite D call. CDR3 length: 13 residues. The germline V gene encodes CDR1 SGHAT and CDR2 FQNNGV. The V end was cut by 5 bases, the J end by 2 bases, with 6 bases between. The CDR3 DNA is TGTGCCAGCAGCCGATATACTAATGAAAAACTGTTTTTT. Its translation: CASSRYTNEKLFF.

This clonotype is medium-sized by share. The V gene is TRBV12-3 or TRBV12-4, the J gene TRBJ1-1; TRBD1 agrees at 7 bases. The CDR3 loop spans 13 amino acids. V dropped 2 bases and J dropped 5; count of bases not matched to a gene: 2. The CDR3: CASSLSRGTEAFF. The CDR3 bases are TGTGCCAGCAGTTTATCCAGGGGGACTGAAGCTTTCTTT.

The rearrangement uses TRBV20-1 and TRBJ1-3; a weak D match, TRBD1 (6 bases). Germline values: CDR1 DFQATT, CDR2 SNEGSKA (reference sequence). The V and J ends lost 5 bases and 0 bases respectively, with 14 bases between them. The CDR3 consists of 15 residues. The CDR3 loop reads CSAAGQTSSGNTIYF. Written as DNA, the CDR3 is TGCAGTGCTGCGGGACAAACGAGCTCTGGAAACACCATATATTTT.

The rearrangement uses TRBV2 and TRBJ1-4; D perhaps matches TRBD1 (6 bases). Germline V gives CDR1 SNHLY, CDR2 FYNNEI. CDR3 length equals 15 residues. V dropped 1 base and J dropped 7 bases, with 13 bases sitting between them. The CDR3 sequence: CASSEGGARGEKLFF. The DNA for the CDR3 is TGTGCCAGCAGTGAAGGGGGGGCGCGCGGTGAAAAACTGTTTTTT.

V gene TRBV9 combines with J gene TRBJ1-2; D ambiguous. CDR3 length: 12 residues. Germline loops: CDR1 SGDLS, CDR2 YYNGEE. V lost 0 bases, J lost 8 bases, and 8 bases lay in between. Here the CDR3 reads CASSVADDGYTF. The CDR3 nucleotides read TGTGCCAGCAGCGTAGCTGACGACGGCTACACCTTC.

The genes are TRBV3-1 and TRBJ2-5, with D perhaps matching TRBD1 (5 bases). Germline lookup yields CDR1 LGHDT and CDR2 YNNKEL (reference sequence). With 0 bases removed from V and 3 bases from J, the gap between germline ends came to 8 bases. CDR3 length: 14 residues. The CDR3 loop reads CASSQEFREETQYF. The CDR3 DNA is TGTGCCAGCAGCCAAGAATTCAGGGAAGAGACCCAGTACTTC.

This clonotype showed up just a few times. The rearrangement links TRBV7-6 to TRBJ2-1, with a possible D match to TRBD2 (6 bases). Germline V gene data show CDR1 as SGHVS and CDR2 as FNYEAQ. With 2 bases removed from V and 9 bases from J, the gap between germline ends came to 11 bases. CDR3 length: 13 amino acids. As DNA, the CDR3 is TGTGCCAGCAGCTTACTGACGGGAGCTGAGCAGTTCTTC. Translation gives CASSLLTGAEQFF.

V and J are TRBV12-3 or TRBV12-4 and TRBJ2-1; TRBD2 matches at 7 bases. This CDR3 has 13 amino acids. The ends lost 8 bases at V and 4 bases at J; junction bases unmatched: 5. CDR3 in amino acids: CASVGLPYNEQFF. DNA of the CDR3: TGTGCCAGCGTGGGACTACCTTACAATGAGCAGTTCTTC.